The T cell receptor (beta chain) described here comes from a study of T cells after yellow fever vaccination. Study-wide findings and caveats: Relatively few clonotypes were ones that appeared in both CD4 and CD8 compartments.

The germline V and J ends were trimmed by 6 bases and 9 bases, with 12 bases remaining between them. Germline CDR1 and CDR2: LGHNA and YSLEER. CDR3 length equals 13 residues. TCRdb reprocessed the 5' RACE reads with MiXCR, giving one entry per CDR3 protein. Here the sample spans more than 50,000 distinct CDR3 sequences, approximately 5.5% being singletons. This clonotype was detected many times. The gene calls are TRBV4-3 and TRBJ1-6; D perhaps matches TRBD1 (5 bases). The clonotype comes from a man in his late teens or twenties who received the YFV17D yellow fever vaccine. The sequencing here drew on PBMCs, either bulk or a sorted T-cell subset (CD4+, CD8+, memory, or dextramer-sorted; not recorded which), taken on the day of the yellow fever booster vaccination. CDR3 bases: TGCGCCAGCAGACAGAAGGGGAGTTCACCCCTCCACTTT. Amino acids: CASRQKGSSPLHF.